These T cell receptor beta chains were read from a single sample in a study of control samples from healthy donors and cancer patients. Here immunoSEQ multiplex PCR was the method, and the copy in TCRdb shows in-frame clones only, minus some. The table shows 230,000 or so clones, with 85% to 95% occurring only once. Sequencing input: blood. Receptors were obtained from a man aged 50 to 59 in good health. The CDR3 runs from the conserved cysteine through the conserved F or W. A D gene is named only where the DNA matches it firmly. Size is omitted from some rows. Given values are once, few, many or a class for expanded clones.

abundance	d_gene	v_gene	j_gene	CDR3nt	CDR3aa
NA	NA	TRBV24-1	TRBJ2-7	TGTGCCACCAGTGCTACGCCGGTCTCCGAGCAGTACTTC	CATSATPVSEQYF
NA	NA	TRBV5-1	TRBJ1-4	TGCGCCAGCAGCTTCCGAACAGGGCCTACTAATGAAAAACTGTTTTTT	CASSFRTGPTNEKLFF
NA	NA	TRBV19	TRBJ2-7	TGTGCCAGTAGTCGTTTATGGGGCCCCTACGAGCAGTACTTC	CASSRLWGPYEQYF
NA	NA	TRBV6-6	TRBJ2-6	TGTGCCAGCAGTCCTGAAATTGAAGGCTCTGGGGCCAACGTCCTGACTTTC	CASSPEIEGSGANVLTF
NA	NA	TRBV19	TRBJ1-2	TGTGCCAGTAGTATTAGCGGTGAGAACTATGGCTACACCTTC	CASSISGENYGYTF
NA	NA	TRBV27	TRBJ2-1	TGTGCCAGCAGGGGTTATGGGAACAATGAGCAGTTCTTC	CASRGYGNNEQFF
NA	TRBD2	TRBV5-1	TRBJ2-5	TGCGCCAGCAGCGCGGGCGGGCGGGGGGCCCAAGAGACCCAGTACTTC	CASSAGGRGAQETQYF
NA	NA	TRBV18	TRBJ2-5	TGTGCCAGCTCACCGTTTCCCCAAGAGACCCAGTACTTC	CASSPFPQETQYF
NA	TRBD1	TRBV6-1	TRBJ1-2	TGTGCCAGCAGTGAAAAAACAGGGGGGGGTGGCTACACCTTC	CASSEKTGGGGYTF
NA	NA	TRBV6-1	TRBJ1-6	TGTGCCAGCAGTGAAGCGACGGATTTTAATTCACCCCTCCACTTT	CASSEATDFNSPLHF
NA	TRBD1	TRBV10-1	TRBJ1-2	TGCGCCAGCAGCCGGGACAGCAACTATGGCTACACCTTC	CASSRDSNYGYTF
NA	TRBD1	TRBV10-3	TRBJ2-5	TGTGCCATCAGTGAGCGGACAGGGGTTGAGACCCAGTACTTC	CAISERTGVETQYF
once	NA	TRBV24-1	TRBJ2-2	TGTGCCACCAGTGACCCCACACCGAACACCGGGGAGCTGTTTTTT	CATSDPTPNTGELFF
NA	NA	TRBV6-5	TRBJ1-5	TGTGCCAGCAGTACCGGGAGGTCCCAGCCCCAGCATTTT	CASSTGRSQPQHF
NA	TRBD1	TRBV9	TRBJ1-1	TGTGCCAGCAGCCCCTCCGGAGGGGGCTGGGACACTGAAGCTTTCTTT	CASSPSGGGWDTEAFF